The next 31 T cell receptor beta chains were all read from a single sample in a study of blood T cells in healthy people across ages. Then a second PCR, running roughly 7 to 11 cycles, was carried out with a sample-barcoded 5' primer and a J-beta primer mix. TCRdb redid the calling of the 5' RACE reads with MiXCR, one entry per CDR3 protein. The table has hundreds of thousands of distinct CDR3 sequences, roughly 48% seen once. Sequenced: blood. The receptors derive from a man aged 25 to 40 in good health.

In this sample, this clonotype turned up a few times. The genes are TRBV7-3 and TRBJ2-7; a possible D gene is TRBD1 (6 bases). The DNA matches TRBJ2-4 better at its end, which makes the J call doubtful. CDR3 length: 16 residues. The V gene's germline CDR1 is SGHTA and CDR2 FQGTGA. CDR3 protein: CASSLSGRTEGDIQYF. The CDR3 nucleotides read TGTGCCAGCAGCTTAAGTGGACGGACAGAAGGGGACATTCAGTACTTC.

The chain combines TRBV6-1 with TRBJ1-5, with TRBD1 identical over 9 bases. Germline V CDR1 and CDR2: MNHNS, SASEGT. V trimming: 5 bases; J trimming: 8 bases; junction bases outside the gene matches: 10. This CDR3 has 15 amino acids. The CDR3 region has the DNA TGTGCCAGCAGTACTGGGACAGGGACATCAGAGCCCCAGCATTTT. Protein: CASSTGTGTSEPQHF.

The CDR3 sequence: CASGGGNSPLHF. In nucleotides, the CDR3 is TGTGCCAGCGGTGGGGGGAATTCACCCCTCCACTTT. The rearrangement joins TRBV27 to TRBJ1-6; a weak D match, TRBD1 (5 bases). The CDR3 has 12 amino acids. Germline V gives CDR1 MNHEY, CDR2 SMNVEV (reference sequence). The ends were cut back, 8 bases at V and 7 bases at J, with 9 bases in the middle.

The chain employs TRBV12-5 and TRBJ1-5; D is perhaps TRBD1 (6 bases). The CDR3 extends over 14 amino acids. Germline V gives CDR1 LGHNT, CDR2 FRNRAP. V was clipped by 3 bases and J by 7 bases, with 13 bases between them. Here the CDR3 DNA reads TGTGCTAGTGGTTTCGGGCAGGGGAAACAGCCCCAGCATTTT. It translates to CASGFGQGKQPQHF.

The count of this clonotype is one. The genes are TRBV7-7 and TRBJ2-1; a possible D gene is TRBD2 (6 bases). This CDR3 is built from 14 residues. Germline loops: CDR1 SSHAT, CDR2 FNYEAQ (reference sequence). CDR3: CASSRGSGYNEQFF. The CDR3, as DNA: TGTGCTAGCTCCCGGGGTAGCGGTTACAATGAGCAGTTCTTC.

This chain uses TRBV7-9 with TRBJ2-3, with 10 bases fitting TRBD2. The CDR3 has 17 amino acids. The trim removed 3 bases at V and 0 bases at J, leaving 6 bases unmatched. The germline V gene has CDR1 SEHNR and CDR2 FQNEAQ (reference sequence). In nucleotides, the CDR3 is TGTGCCAGCAGCTTCATCCGGACTAGCGGTAGCACAGATACGCAGTATTTT. Protein: CASSFIRTSGSTDTQYF.

This chain links TRBV24-1 with TRBJ2-6, with D possibly being TRBD2 (8 bases). Looked up from germline, CDR1 is KGHDR and CDR2 is SFDVKD. Deletions cut 1 base from V and 0 bases from J, with 12 bases between. The CDR3 is 18 amino acids. The DNA of the CDR3 is TGTGCCACCAGTGATTTCGGGAGGGGGCCCTCTGGGGCCAACGTCCTGACTTTC. Translated: CATSDFGRGPSGANVLTF.

This rearrangement joins TRBV9 to TRBJ2-1, with D possibly TRBD2 on 5 matching bases. The V end lost 0 bases, the J end lost 9 bases, and 13 bases lay between the germline ends. The CDR3 has 14 amino acids. Germline lookup yields CDR1 SGDLS and CDR2 YYNGEE. The chain's CDR3 is CASSVGELASEQFF. For the CDR3, the DNA is TGTGCCAGCAGCGTAGGAGAGCTAGCTTCTGAGCAGTTCTTC.

This clonotype was seen more than once but under ten times. The chain employs TRBV20-1 and TRBJ1-5; no clear D gene. Germline V lookup: CDR1 DFQATT, CDR2 SNEGSKA (reference sequence). The V end was cut by 0 bases, the J end by 7 bases, with 7 bases between. The CDR3 spans 12 residues. The CDR3 DNA reads TGCAGTGCTAGAGAGGGAGACCAGCCCCAGCATTTT. Its translation: CSAREGDQPQHF.

The chain combines TRBV19 with TRBJ2-3; no firm D call. The CDR3 sequence is 15 residues long. V shed 1 base and J shed 6 bases, with 14 bases lying between them. Germline values: CDR1 LNHDA, CDR2 SQIVND (reference sequence). CDR3 DNA: TGTGCCAGTAGTATAGCTCGCCTCGGTCAGGATACGCAGTATTTT. Translated, it gives CASSIARLGQDTQYF.

This chain uses TRBV5-1 with TRBJ1-1; perhaps TRBD1 as D (5 bases). Trimming removed 4 bases from V and 0 bases from J, with 13 bases in between. Germline CDR1 and CDR2: SGHRS and YFSETQ. The CDR3 is 15 residues long. CDR3 sequence: CASSAQTGMNTEAFF. Here the CDR3 DNA reads TGCGCCAGCAGCGCCCAAACAGGCATGAACACTGAAGCTTTCTTT.

This chain links TRBV4-3 with TRBJ2-3, with D possibly TRBD1 on 6 matching bases. Deletions cut 0 bases from V and 4 bases from J, with 11 bases between. This CDR3 has 15 residues. The V gene's germline CDR1 is LGHNA and CDR2 YSLEER. The CDR3 loop is CASSQEGQGPDTQYF. In DNA, the CDR3 is TGCGCCAGCAGCCAAGAAGGTCAGGGGCCAGATACGCAGTATTTT.

This clonotype came up many times. The junction departs from germline at one end; a sequencing error may be responsible. This chain joins TRBV5-1 and TRBJ2-7; 9 bases agree with TRBD1. Germline V gene lookup returns CDR1 SGHRS and CDR2 YFSETQ. This CDR3 has 14 amino acids. CDR3 nucleotides: TGTGCCAGCAGCTCCGGGACAGGGTCCTACGAGCAGTACTTC. Translated, it gives CASSSGTGSYEQYF.

The table lists this clonotype with a few counts. The V call is TRBV29-1, the J call TRBJ2-2, with 7 bases identical to TRBD2. Germline V CDR1 and CDR2: SQVTM, ANQGSEA. The CDR3 extends over 14 amino acids. Trimming at V came to 7 bases and at J to 5 bases, leaving 10 bases not matched to a gene. The CDR3 DNA follows: TGCAGCGCCTCTGTGGGGGAGGGTACCGGGGAGCTGTTTTTT. The encoded protein is CSASVGEGTGELFF.

This chain links TRBV27 with TRBJ2-1; D not certain. The germline V gene has CDR1 MNHEY and CDR2 SMNVEV (reference sequence). This CDR3 has 16 amino acids. V was clipped by 0 bases and J by 6 bases, with 15 bases between them. CDR3 DNA: TGTGCCAGCAGTTTATCTGCCCACCTAGGAGCCAATGAGCAGTTCTTC. Amino acid sequence: CASSLSAHLGANEQFF.

There are a few counts of this clonotype. V and J are TRBV3-1 and TRBJ1-2; perhaps TRBD1 as D (6 bases). The CDR3 runs to 14 residues. CDR1 and CDR2 from the germline V gene are LGHDT and YNNKEL (reference sequence). Trimming stripped 6 bases from V and 4 bases from J, with 15 bases between. CDR3 bases: TGTGCCAGCAGGGGCAAAGGGGGACGCTATGGCTACACCTTC. It codes for CASRGKGGRYGYTF.

This chain connects TRBV25-1 to TRBJ2-1; D gene unclear. V was pared by 3 bases and J by 2 bases, with 11 bases between. This CDR3 is 15 amino acids long. CDR1 is MGHDK, CDR2 SYGVNS, per germline. The CDR3 sequence: CASSEQRITYNEQFF. In DNA form, the CDR3 reads TGTGCCAGCAGTGAGCAACGGATCACCTACAATGAGCAGTTCTTC. Together with reference TRBV25-1 and TRBJ2-1, the CDR3 gives the full variable domain: EADIYQTPRYLVIGTGKKITLECSQTMGHDKMYWYQQDPGMELHLIHYSYGVNSTEKGDLSSESTVSRIRTEHFPLTLESARPSHTSQYLCASSEQRITYNEQFFGPGTRLTVL.

This chain links TRBV5-6 with TRBJ2-5; D is perhaps TRBD1 or TRBD2 (6 bases each). Germline assignment: CDR1 SGHDT and CDR2 YYEEEE. The CDR3 loop spans 16 amino acids. V shed 4 bases and J shed 1 base, with 17 bases lying between them. The CDR3 here is CASSRRGTILQETQYF. The CDR3 DNA reads as TGTGCCAGCAGCCGGAGGGGGACGATTCTCCAAGAGACCCAGTACTTC. The full variable domain, rest sourced from reference TRBV5-6 and TRBJ2-5, is DAGVTQSPTHLIKTRGQQVTLRCSPKSGHDTVSWYQQALGQGPQFIFQYYEEEERQRGNFPDRFSGHQFPNYSSELNVNALLLGDSALYLCASSRRGTILQETQYFGPGTRLLVL.

This clonotype was observed a few times. CDR3 residues: CAISGPEGPNTEAFF. CDR3 nucleotide sequence: TGTGCCATCAGTGGGCCCGAGGGGCCGAACACTGAAGCTTTCTTT. The V gene is TRBV10-3, the J gene TRBJ1-1; maybe TRBD1 (5 bases). Germline-derived CDR1 and CDR2 are ENHRY and SYGVKD. V was pared by 4 bases and J by 1 base, with 13 bases between. This CDR3 region has 15 residues.

This clonotype has a handful of counts. The DNA of the CDR3 is TGCAGTGCTAGAGATGGGCCAGCGGGGGTGGGCTACGAGCAGTACTTC. It yields the protein CSARDGPAGVGYEQYF. The chain uses TRBV20-1 and TRBJ2-7, with TRBD2 matching over 8 bases. CDR1 DFQATT and CDR2 SNEGSKA come from the germline V gene (reference sequence). V gave up 0 bases and J gave up 3 bases; unmatched junction bases: 10. This CDR3 is 16 amino acids long.

The chain recombines TRBV20-1 with TRBJ1-2; perhaps TRBD1 as D (5 bases). V lost 5 bases and J 2 bases, leaving 15 bases between the germline ends. This CDR3 has 14 amino acids. Germline CDR1 and CDR2: DFQATT and SNEGSKA (reference sequence). The CDR3 spells CSASTTVPNYGYTF. The CDR3 bases are TGCAGTGCTTCGACGACAGTCCCCAACTATGGCTACACCTTC.

This rearrangement joins TRBV20-1 to TRBJ2-5; D may be TRBD2 (5 bases). The CDR3 loop spans 12 amino acids. Germline V lookup: CDR1 DFQATT, CDR2 SNEGSKA (reference sequence). Deletions cut 4 bases from V and 4 bases from J, with 10 bases between. The chain's CDR3 is CSAKPGIETQYF. In DNA, the CDR3 is TGCAGTGCTAAGCCGGGAATAGAGACCCAGTACTTC.

Only a few counts were recorded for this clonotype. V usage is TRBV9 and J usage is TRBJ1-1; 7 bases are a match to TRBD1. J lost 4 bases, V lost 3 bases, and 9 bases had no gene match. The CDR3 runs 15 residues. Germline CDR1 SGDLS, CDR2 YYNGEE. The CDR3 protein is CASSEKGGGGTEAFF. As DNA, the CDR3 is TGTGCCAGCAGCGAAAAAGGGGGCGGTGGCACTGAAGCTTTCTTT.

This chain joins TRBV5-6 and TRBJ2-4; perhaps D is TRBD1 or TRBD2 (6 bases each). Near its end, the DNA agrees better with TRBJ2-7, so the J call may be wrong. Germline-derived CDR1 and CDR2 are SGHDT and YYEEEE. The CDR3 contains 13 residues. CDR3 sequence: CASSRRGLFEQYF. The DNA of the CDR3 is TGTGCCAGCAGCCGACGGGGGCTTTTCGAGCAGTACTTC.

The chain employs TRBV10-3 and TRBJ2-7; D remains unclear. The tail of the sequence fits TRBJ2-5 better, so the J call may be wrong. This CDR3 contains 14 residues. The V gene's germline CDR1 is ENHRY and CDR2 SYGVKD. The CDR3 sequence: CAISERAGAETQYF. For the CDR3, the DNA is TGTGCCATCAGTGAAAGGGCAGGCGCAGAGACCCAGTACTTC.

Comments on this clonotype: At one of its ends the junction is not consistent with the germline gene, which may arise from a read error. The rearrangement joins TRBV20-1 to TRBJ2-7; D is uncertain. The germline gives CDR1 DFQATT, CDR2 SNEGSKA (reference sequence). There are 13 residues in the CDR3. CDR3 sequence: CSSLGQESYGQYF. The CDR3 region has the DNA TGCAGTAGCTTAGGGCAGGAGTCCTACGGGCAGTACTTC.

V gene TRBV7-2 combines with J gene TRBJ1-4; 7 bases are a match to TRBD1. J lost 6 bases, V lost 5 bases, and 6 bases had no gene match. The CDR3 covers 14 residues. CDR1 SGHTA and CDR2 FQGNSA come from the germline V gene. This CDR3 is CASSRDSWDEKLFF. The CDR3 region has the DNA TGTGCCAGCAGCCGGGACAGTTGGGATGAAAAACTGTTTTTT.

This rearrangement joins TRBV9 to TRBJ1-5; D ambiguous. V was pared by 0 bases and J by 5 bases, with 12 bases between. CDR1 and CDR2 (germline): SGDLS, YYNGEE. This CDR3 has 15 amino acids. CDR3 coding DNA: TGTGCCAGCAGCGTAGGATTCGGAGGAGATCAGCCCCAGCATTTT. Translation: CASSVGFGGDQPQHF.

This clonotype has more than one count but fewer than ten. The rearrangement uses TRBV6-5 and TRBJ2-6; D is unresolved. The CDR3 is 15 amino acids. Germline-derived CDR1 and CDR2 are MNHEY and SVGAGI. V was clipped by 0 bases and J by 7 bases, with 10 bases between them. Here the CDR3 reads CASSYSQTSANVLTF. Written as DNA, the CDR3 is TGTGCCAGCAGTTACTCCCAGACATCAGCCAACGTCCTGACTTTC.

The gene calls are TRBV6-1 and TRBJ2-7; the D gene could be TRBD1 or TRBD2 (5 bases each). The CDR3 is 15 residues long. V was trimmed by 7 bases and J by 2 bases, leaving 18 bases between them. Per germline, CDR1 MNHNS and CDR2 SASEGT. CDR3 sequence (DNA): TGTGCCAGCATTCGGGCCGGGGACCCAGCCTACGAGCAGTACTTC. This encodes CASIRAGDPAYEQYF.

As DNA, the CDR3 is TGCAGCGTAACCGGGACAGGGGAAGGTGGCTACACCTTC. Translation: CSVTGTGEGGYTF. This sequence joins TRBV29-1 and TRBJ1-2; 10 bases match TRBD1. The J segment lost 7 bases and the V segment lost 6 bases, leaving 8 bases of the junction unmatched. The CDR3 length is 13 residues. Per germline, CDR1 SQVTM and CDR2 ANQGSEA.